Presented here are 32 T cell receptor beta chains from one specimen sequenced in a study of T cells after yellow fever vaccination. Using its own MiXCR run on the 5' RACE reads, TCRdb lists one record per CDR3 protein. The sample lists about 340,000 distinct CDR3 sequences; more than 8.5% were seen once. The sequencing used PBMCs, collected on the day of the first yellow fever vaccination. The receptors here all came from a man younger than 35 who received the YFV17D yellow fever vaccine.

DNA of the CDR3: TGCGCCAGCAGCCAAGTTAGGATAAAAGATACGCAGTATTTT. Its protein is CASSQVRIKDTQYF. The chain is built from TRBV4-1 and TRBJ2-3; D is undetermined. CDR3 length equals 14 residues. V was clipped by 1 base and J by 5 bases, with 10 bases between them. The germline V gene has CDR1 MGHRA and CDR2 YSYEKL.

This clonotype occurred a few times. The chain uses TRBV28 and TRBJ2-7; TRBD1 matches at 7 bases. Trimming took 9 bases from V and 3 from J; bases not matched to a gene: 8. The CDR3 extends over 13 amino acids. Germline V gene sequence: CDR1 MDHEN, CDR2 SYDVKM. The CDR3 nucleotides are TGTGCCAGTCTGGACCGGACAGGCTACGAGCAGTACTTC. Its translation: CASLDRTGYEQYF. The whole variable domain, filled in from reference TRBV28 and TRBJ2-7, reads DVKVTQSSRYLVKRTGEKVFLECVQDMDHENMFWYRQDPGLGLRLIYFSYDVKMKEKGDIPEGYSVSREKKERFSLILESASTNQTSMYLCASLDRTGYEQYFGPGTRLTVT.

The J gene is TRBJ1-2, the V gene TRBV6-1; TRBD1 matches 7 bases. This CDR3 comprises 14 residues. Germline CDR1 and CDR2: MNHNS and SASEGT. V dropped 7 bases and J dropped 3; count of bases not matched to a gene: 8. CDR3 sequence reads: CASNEGAGHYGYTF. The CDR3 bases are TGTGCCAGCAACGAGGGGGCGGGTCACTATGGCTACACCTTC.

This clonotype was counted ten times or more. V gene TRBV12-3 or TRBV12-4 combines with J gene TRBJ2-3, with 9 bases matching TRBD2. The length of the CDR3 is 14 residues. Unmatched junction bases numbered 8, after V lost 7 bases and J lost 6 bases. As DNA, the CDR3 is TGTGCCAGCACCACAAGGGCGGGAGGGGATACGCAGTATTTT. Translating it yields CASTTRAGGDTQYF.

This clonotype was seen only a few times. As DNA, the CDR3 is TGTGCCAGCAGCAATGACAGATGGGGCGGGGAGCTGTTTTTT. This codes for CASSNDRWGGELFF. This chain joins TRBV7-2 and TRBJ2-2, with D possibly matching TRBD1 (5 bases). CDR1 and CDR2 (germline): SGHTA, FQGNSA. The CDR3 is made up of 14 amino acids. V lost 5 bases and J 7 bases, leaving 14 bases between the germline ends.

This clonotype has more than one count but fewer than ten. The chain employs TRBV20-1 and TRBJ1-3, with D perhaps TRBD1 (5 bases). Per the germline V gene, CDR1 is DFQATT and CDR2 is SNEGSKA (reference sequence). The CDR3 runs 14 residues. V lost 4 bases and J lost 0, with 10 bases in between. CDR3 DNA: TGCAGTGCTACCGACAGAAACTCTGGAAACACCATATATTTT. It encodes CSATDRNSGNTIYF.

This clonotype was seen a few times. J is TRBJ2-3 and V is TRBV5-4, with D possibly being TRBD2 (6 bases). Per germline, CDR1 SGHNT and CDR2 YYREEE (reference sequence). Trimming removed 0 bases from V and 6 bases from J, with 11 bases in between. The CDR3 contains 14 residues. The chain's CDR3 is CASSLGGVSDTQYF. The CDR3 DNA sequence: TGTGCCAGCAGCTTGGGGGGGGTCTCGGATACGCAGTATTTT. Combining the CDR3 with reference TRBV5-4 and TRBJ2-3 gives the whole variable domain ETGVTQSPTHLIKTRGQQVTLRCSSQSGHNTVSWYQQALGQGPQFIFQYYREEENGRGNFPPRFSGLQFPNYSSELNVNALELDDSALYLCASSLGGVSDTQYFGPGTRLTVL.

This clonotype was seen a handful of times. The chain carries TRBV5-1 and TRBJ2-3, with 8 bases that match TRBD2. Unmatched junction bases numbered 16, after V lost 4 bases and J lost 6 bases. The germline gives CDR1 SGHRS, CDR2 YFSETQ. This CDR3 region has 17 residues. This chain's CDR3 is CASSPEGSPLAGDTQYF. The CDR3 DNA follows: TGCGCCAGCAGCCCGGAGGGCTCGCCTCTAGCGGGTGATACGCAGTATTTT. Variable domain in full (rest from reference TRBV5-1 and TRBJ2-3): KAGVTQTPRYLIKTRGQQVTLSCSPISGHRSVSWYQQTPGQGLQFLFEYFSETQRNKGNFPGRFSGRQFSNSRSEMNVSTLELGDSALYLCASSPEGSPLAGDTQYFGPGTRLTVL.

The rearrangement links TRBV10-3 to TRBJ2-1, with TRBD2 matching over 11 bases. Per germline, CDR1 ENHRY and CDR2 SYGVKD. This CDR3 contains 17 residues. V was pared by 10 bases and J by 1 base, with 12 bases of the junction left unmatched. The CDR3 sequence is CATKGSGGAVSYNEQFF. CDR3 in DNA: TGTGCCACCAAGGGTAGCGGGGGGGCCGTTTCCTACAATGAGCAGTTCTTC.

The V gene is TRBV2, the J gene TRBJ2-5; D is ambiguous. CDR1 is SNHLY, CDR2 FYNNEI, per germline. V was cut by 2 bases and J by 5 bases, with 3 bases left in between. The CDR3 consists of 11 residues. The CDR3 reads CASSEIETQYF. DNA for the CDR3: TGTGCCAGCAGTGAAATCGAGACCCAGTACTTC. Full variable domain (missing parts from reference TRBV2 and TRBJ2-5): EPEVTQTPSHQVTQMGQEVILRCVPISNHLYFYWYRQILGQKVEFLVSFYNNEISEKSEIFDDQFSVERPDGSNFTLKIRSTKLEDSAMYFCASSEIETQYFGPGTRLLVL.

This clonotype came up many times. The chain carries TRBV18 and TRBJ2-5; TRBD1 or TRBD2 may be the D gene (5 bases each). Germline CDR1 reads KGHSH; CDR2 reads LQKENI. The CDR3 is 13 amino acids. V lost 2 bases, J lost 2 bases, and 6 bases lay in between. CDR3 DNA sequence: TGTGCCAGCTCACCAGGGACGCAAGAGACCCAGTACTTC. It yields the protein CASSPGTQETQYF.

In this sample, this clonotype turned up a few times. The V gene is TRBV19, the J gene TRBJ2-7; TRBD1 or TRBD2 may be the D gene (6 bases each). CDR1 and CDR2 from the germline V gene are LNHDA and SQIVND (reference sequence). Trimming removed 5 bases from V and 2 bases from J, with 16 bases in between. The CDR3 extends over 15 amino acids. In DNA, the CDR3 is TGTGCCAGTAGTGGGGGCGGGGCATCTACCTACGAGCAGTACTTC. Protein: CASSGGGASTYEQYF.

V gene TRBV6-4 combines with J gene TRBJ1-2; D ambiguous. The CDR3 totals 16 residues. V dropped 0 bases and J dropped 0 bases, with 11 bases sitting between them. Germline values: CDR1 MRHNA, CDR2 SNTAGT. The CDR3 nucleotides read TGTGCCAGCAGTGACTCGTATCGGGTCTCTAACTATGGCTACACCTTC. It yields the protein CASSDSYRVSNYGYTF.

The CDR3 DNA reads as TGTGCCAGCAGCTTATTTGTGGGTCCCGATACGCAGTATTTT. Residues: CASSLFVGPDTQYF. V and J are TRBV7-3 and TRBJ2-3; no clear D. The CDR3 covers 14 residues. From germline, CDR1 is SGHTA and CDR2 FQGTGA. Between the trimmed V and J ends, which lost 2 bases and 6 bases, there was a span of 12 bases.

The gene calls are TRBV5-1 and TRBJ2-1; 10 bases map to TRBD2. The CDR3 runs 18 residues. V shed 0 bases, J shed 3 bases, and the junction held 9 bases outside the gene matches. Germline assignment: CDR1 SGHRS and CDR2 YFSETQ. The CDR3 region is CASSLGLAGAAIYNEQFF. The CDR3 DNA sequence: TGCGCCAGCAGCTTGGGGCTAGCGGGGGCCGCAATCTACAATGAGCAGTTCTTC.

The J gene is TRBJ2-3, the V gene TRBV4-1; 9 nucleotides align to TRBD1. Germline V gene data show CDR1 as MGHRA and CDR2 as YSYEKL. With V trimmed by 1 base and J by 3 bases, 2 bases remained unmatched. The CDR3 is 15 amino acids. The CDR3 loop reads CASSQGDRVTDTQYF. The CDR3 bases are TGCGCCAGCAGCCAAGGGGACAGGGTGACAGATACGCAGTATTTT.

In this sample, this clonotype turned up a few times. This chain links TRBV7-2 with TRBJ2-1, with a tentative D call TRBD2 (5 bases). CDR3 length: 14 residues. Trimming left V 1 base short and J 5 bases short, with 9 bases between. CDR1 and CDR2 (germline): SGHTA, FQGNSA. CDR3 protein: CASSLEWGDNEQFF. The CDR3 DNA is TGTGCCAGCAGCTTAGAGTGGGGAGACAATGAGCAGTTCTTC.

The V and J genes are TRBV5-4 and TRBJ2-1, with 7 bases identical to TRBD2. V trimming: 7 bases; J trimming: 6 bases; junction bases outside the gene matches: 13. This CDR3 spans 15 amino acids. Germline CDR1 SGHNT, CDR2 YYREEE (reference sequence). The CDR3 DNA is TGTGCCAGCGAGCCCCCCAGCGGGGCGAGCAATGAGCAGTTCTTC. It is translated as CASEPPSGASNEQFF.

This chain connects TRBV15 to TRBJ1-5; no clear D. The V end was cut by 0 bases, the J end by 9 bases, with 6 bases between. The CDR3 sequence is 12 residues long. Germline lookup yields CDR1 LNHNV and CDR2 YYDKDF (reference sequence). DNA for the CDR3: TGTGCCACCAGCAGAGATAGGACGCCCCAGCATTTT. It translates to CATSRDRTPQHF.

J is TRBJ2-5 and V is TRBV7-6, with D possibly called TRBD1 or TRBD2 (5 bases each). Between the trimmed V and J ends, which lost 4 bases and 5 bases, there was a span of 17 bases. CDR1 is SGHVS, CDR2 FNYEAQ, per germline. The CDR3 has 15 amino acids. Here the CDR3 DNA reads TGTGCCAGCAGCTCGAGGGCTGAAGAGGGGGAGACCCAGTACTTC. Translating gives CASSSRAEEGETQYF.

This clonotype was counted a few times. This chain joins TRBV9 and TRBJ2-3; D unclear. The germline gives CDR1 SGDLS, CDR2 YYNGEE. This CDR3 is 15 amino acids long. The V end was cut by 3 bases, the J end by 1 base, with 12 bases between. CDR3 coding DNA: TGTGCCAGCAGCGCCGATGTTGCCGGCACAGATACGCAGTATTTT. Translated, it gives CASSADVAGTDTQYF.

The chain links TRBV20-1 to TRBJ2-7; a weak D match, TRBD2 (7 bases). The CDR3 has 17 amino acids. V lost 6 bases and J lost 3, with 27 bases in between. Germline-derived CDR1 and CDR2 are DFQATT and SNEGSKA (reference sequence). CDR3 loop: CSAPPMGGRGGLYEQYF. DNA of the CDR3: TGCAGTGCCCCACCCATGGGGGGCAGGGGAGGGCTCTACGAGCAGTACTTC.

V is TRBV6-5 and J is TRBJ1-1; 7 nucleotides align to TRBD1. The J segment lost 11 bases and the V segment lost 2 bases, leaving 8 bases of the junction unmatched. CDR1 and CDR2 from the germline V gene are MNHEY and SVGAGI. CDR3 size: 13 residues. In DNA, the CDR3 is TGTGCCAGCAGTTACCACGGGACAGCTGCTGCTTTCTTT. Encoded protein: CASSYHGTAAAFF.

This clonotype has just one count. The chain joins TRBV7-2 to TRBJ1-4; 10 positions match TRBD1. The CDR3 covers 14 residues. J gave up 6 bases and V 6 bases, and 4 bases lay outside the gene matches. CDR1 and CDR2 (germline): SGHTA, FQGNSA. CDR3 sequence: CASRSGTGDEKLFF. The CDR3 DNA reads TGTGCCAGCAGATCCGGGACAGGGGATGAAAAACTGTTTTTT. The full variable domain, with the rest looked up from reference TRBV7-2 and TRBJ1-4, is GAGVSQSPSNKVTEKGKDVELRCDPISGHTALYWYRQSLGQGLEFLIYFQGNSAPDKSGLPSDRFSAERTGGSVSTLTIQRTQQEDSAVYLCASRSGTGDEKLFFGSGTQLSVL.

A few counts support this clonotype. The chain employs TRBV4-1 and TRBJ1-2; perhaps TRBD1 as D (5 bases). With 4 bases removed from V and 4 bases from J, the gap between germline ends came to 13 bases. CDR3 length equals 14 residues. CDR1 and CDR2 from the germline V gene are MGHRA and YSYEKL. The DNA of the CDR3 is TGCGCCAGCAGCCCCACGACAGTTTTCTATGGCTACACCTTC. Protein sequence: CASSPTTVFYGYTF.

J is TRBJ1-1 and V is TRBV10-3; D may be TRBD1 (6 bases). CDR3 length: 14 amino acids. Germline CDR1 reads ENHRY; CDR2 reads SYGVKD. Deletions cut 3 bases from V and 4 bases from J, with 12 bases between. Here the CDR3 DNA reads TGTGCCATCAGTGAAACAGGGTCCGGCACTGAAGCTTTCTTT. Protein sequence: CAISETGSGTEAFF.

The genes are TRBV2 and TRBJ1-2; possibly TRBD1 for D (6 bases). Per the germline V gene, CDR1 is SNHLY and CDR2 is FYNNEI. V dropped 7 bases and J dropped 4 bases, with 16 bases sitting between them. The CDR3 sequence is 14 residues long. CDR3 loop: CASTDQGSGYGYTF. CDR3 DNA sequence: TGTGCCAGCACTGACCAGGGGTCCGGCTATGGCTACACCTTC.

The rearrangement joins TRBV7-2 to TRBJ2-5; D gene uncertain. The CDR3 runs 13 residues. Germline CDR1 SGHTA, CDR2 FQGNSA. V lost 6 bases and J lost 2, with 10 bases in between. As DNA, the CDR3 is TGTGCCAGCAGTCGCGAGAGACAAGAGACCCAGTACTTC. Translation: CASSRERQETQYF.

The table lists this clonotype with many counts. The V gene is TRBV5-1, the J gene TRBJ2-4, with TRBD1 matching 7 bases. The V and J ends lost 3 bases and 4 bases, in that order; junction bases with no gene match: 10. Germline CDR1 SGHRS, CDR2 YFSETQ. This CDR3 is 16 amino acids long. The CDR3 coding sequence is TGCGCCAGCAGCTCAGCACCACAGGGGCCTAAAAACATTCAGTACTTC. Its translation: CASSSAPQGPKNIQYF.

The chain joins TRBV24-1 to TRBJ2-3; no definite D call. The CDR3 is made up of 15 amino acids. V was pared by 0 bases and J by 4 bases, with 10 bases between. The germline CDR1 and CDR2 sequences are KGHDR and SFDVKD. CDR3 region: CATSDLRVSADTQYF. CDR3 DNA sequence: TGTGCCACCAGTGATTTGCGGGTATCGGCAGATACGCAGTATTTT.

This clonotype has ten or more counts. This sequence joins TRBV20-1 and TRBJ2-6; D gene unclear. The germline gives CDR1 DFQATT, CDR2 SNEGSKA (reference sequence). The CDR3 consists of 16 residues. Trimming cost V 0 bases and J 0 bases, with 9 bases left between them. The chain's CDR3 is CSARDLVDSGANVLTF. The CDR3 region has the DNA TGCAGTGCTAGAGATTTGGTTGACTCTGGGGCCAACGTCCTGACTTTC.

The sample holds a few counts of this clonotype. This chain uses TRBV3-1 with TRBJ1-1; 10 bases map to TRBD1. Germline trimming cut 4 bases from V and 6 bases from J; bases unmatched to any gene: 8. Germline V gene lookup returns CDR1 LGHDT and CDR2 YNNKEL (reference sequence). CDR3 length: 15 residues. The CDR3 DNA sequence: TGTGCCAGCAGCCCCCAGACAGGGGGCATTTCTGAAGCTTTCTTT. This codes for CASSPQTGGISEAFF. The full variable domain, completed using reference TRBV3-1 and TRBJ1-1, is DTAVSQTPKYLVTQMGNDKSIKCEQNLGHDTMYWYKQDSKKFLKIMFSYNNKELIINETVPNRFSPKSPDKAHLNLHINSLELGDSAVYFCASSPQTGGISEAFFGQGTRLTVV.